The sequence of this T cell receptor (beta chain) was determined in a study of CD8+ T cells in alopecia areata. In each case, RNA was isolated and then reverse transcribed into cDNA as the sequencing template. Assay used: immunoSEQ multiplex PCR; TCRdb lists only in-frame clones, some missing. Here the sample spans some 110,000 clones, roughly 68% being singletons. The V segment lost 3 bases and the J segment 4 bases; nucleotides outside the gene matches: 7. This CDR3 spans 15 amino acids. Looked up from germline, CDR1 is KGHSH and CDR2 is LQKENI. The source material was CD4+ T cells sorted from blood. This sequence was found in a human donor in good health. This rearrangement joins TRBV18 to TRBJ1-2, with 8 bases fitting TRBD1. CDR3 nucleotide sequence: TGTGCCAGCTCACCGAAGGACAGGGAGTTCTATGGCTACACCTTC. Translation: CASSPKDREFYGYTF.